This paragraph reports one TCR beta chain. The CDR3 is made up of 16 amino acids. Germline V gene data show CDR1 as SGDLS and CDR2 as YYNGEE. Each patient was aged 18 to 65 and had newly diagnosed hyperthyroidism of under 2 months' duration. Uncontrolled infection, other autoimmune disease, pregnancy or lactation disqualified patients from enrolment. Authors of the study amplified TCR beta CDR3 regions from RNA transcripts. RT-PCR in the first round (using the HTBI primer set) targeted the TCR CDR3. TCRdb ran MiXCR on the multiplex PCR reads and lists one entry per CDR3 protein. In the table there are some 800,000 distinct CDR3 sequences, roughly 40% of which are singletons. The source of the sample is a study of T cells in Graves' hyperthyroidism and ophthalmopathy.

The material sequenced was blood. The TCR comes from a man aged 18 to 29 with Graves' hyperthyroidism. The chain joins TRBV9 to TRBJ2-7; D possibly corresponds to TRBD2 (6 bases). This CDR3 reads CASSVGGEALLRAVRV. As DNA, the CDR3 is TGTGCCAGCAGCGTAGGGGGGGAGGCGCTCCTACGAGCAGTCAGAGTT.